Presented here are 23 T cell receptor beta chains from one specimen sequenced in a study of memory CD4+ T cells and cytomegalovirus serostatus. The sort gate was single viable CD3+CD4+CD8-CD45RO+ cells for memory CD4+ T cells. TCRdb keeps only in-frame clones here, not all; method: immunoSEQ multiplex PCR. The top ten clones hold about 0.6% of a sample with some 44,000 clones, under 85% of them seen once. The specimen was memory CD4+ T cells from blood. These TCRs come from an adult in good health and CMV-seronegative.

The chain employs TRBV14 and TRBJ2-5, with a possible D match to TRBD1 (8 bases). CDR3 size: 16 residues. V was cut by 3 bases and J by 4 bases, with 18 bases left in between. Germline CDR1 SGHDN, CDR2 FVKESK. CDR3 nucleotide sequence: TGTGCCAGCAGCCAGGATCACAGGGGGGGGAGAGAGACCCAGTACTTC. This encodes CASSQDHRGGRETQYF.

The V gene is TRBV18, the J gene TRBJ1-1; D gene unclear. The V and J ends lost 5 bases and 3 bases respectively, with 4 bases between them. The CDR3 is 11 amino acids. Germline V gene sequence: CDR1 KGHSH, CDR2 LQKENI. CDR3 loop: CASSIDTEAFF. CDR3 coding DNA: TGTGCCAGCTCAATAGACACTGAAGCTTTCTTT.

This clone has a handful of counts. The CDR3 is CASKSGYGYTF. The CDR3 DNA reads TGTGCCAGCAAGTCGGGTTATGGCTACACCTTC. The rearrangement joins TRBV27 to TRBJ1-2, with D uncertain. V dropped 7 bases and J dropped 5 bases, with 8 bases sitting between them. The germline V gene encodes CDR1 MNHEY and CDR2 SMNVEV (reference sequence). The CDR3 totals 11 residues.

The V gene is TRBV15, the J gene TRBJ1-2; maybe TRBD1 (6 bases). Trimming removed 0 bases at V and 5 bases at J, with 22 bases between. CDR1 is LNHNV, CDR2 YYDKDF, per germline (reference sequence). This CDR3 contains 18 residues. Here the CDR3 DNA reads TGTGCCACCAGCAGAGAGGAACAGGGACCCGTGGCGGCGTATGGCTACACCTTC. This gives the protein CATSREEQGPVAAYGYTF.

This rearrangement joins TRBV9 to TRBJ2-3; 10 bases map to TRBD1. The CDR3 length is 17 residues. CDR1 SGDLS and CDR2 YYNGEE come from the germline V gene. V gave up 2 bases and J gave up 4 bases; unmatched junction bases: 10. CDR3 loop: CASSVTGDRGLADTQYF. The DNA for the CDR3 is TGTGCCAGCAGCGTTACGGGTGACAGGGGGCTTGCAGATACGCAGTATTTT.

With respect to this clone: This CDR3 is also generated by other DNA sequences in the sample. This rearrangement joins TRBV2 to TRBJ2-2; no reliable D call. Germline V gives CDR1 SNHLY, CDR2 FYNNEI. V was clipped by 4 bases and J by 0 bases, with 9 bases between them. The CDR3 is made up of 15 amino acids. This CDR3 is CASSAVLTNTGELFF. The CDR3 region has the DNA TGTGCCAGCAGTGCGGTACTAACGAACACCGGGGAGCTGTTTTTT.

The genes are TRBV11-3 and TRBJ2-1; D possibly corresponds to TRBD2 (7 bases). Germline V lookup: CDR1 SGHNT, CDR2 YENEEA. The CDR3 runs to 12 residues. V shed 2 bases and J shed 13 bases, with 12 bases lying between them. The CDR3 bases are TGTGCCAGCAGCTTATTCGGGGGGCCCCAGTTCTTC. Translated: CASSLFGGPQFF.

The CDR3 DNA follows: TGTGCCAGCAGCTTTAACTCCGTCTCTGGAAACACCATATATTTT. This codes for CASSFNSVSGNTIYF. The rearrangement links TRBV13 to TRBJ1-3; D not resolved. This CDR3 is built from 15 residues. Per germline, CDR1 PRHDT and CDR2 FYEKMQ (reference sequence). V was shortened by 3 bases and J by 0 bases, with 9 bases between the two germline ends.

This clone came up once. The J gene is TRBJ1-4, the V gene TRBV11-1, with TRBD1 matching over 9 bases. The CDR3 length is 14 residues. The V gene's germline CDR1 is SGHAT and CDR2 FQDESV (reference sequence). The V gene end was trimmed by 5 bases and the J gene end by 8 bases; junction bases not matched to a gene: 6. The CDR3 coding sequence is TGTGCCAGCAGCCCTGGACAGGGGCAAGAAAAACTGTTTTTT. Its translation is CASSPGQGQEKLFF.

The chain employs TRBV25-1 and TRBJ2-7, with D possibly being TRBD1 (6 bases). The CDR3 covers 13 residues. In germline, CDR1 is MGHDK, CDR2 SYGVNS. With 3 bases removed from V and 6 bases from J, the gap between germline ends came to 12 bases. The CDR3 loop reads CASSEAGEAEQYF. CDR3 in DNA: TGTGCCAGCAGTGAGGCAGGGGAAGCCGAGCAGTACTTC.

The rearrangement uses TRBV5-1 and TRBJ1-1; D remains unclear. Trimming removed 3 bases at V and 4 bases at J, with 10 bases between. The CDR3 is 13 amino acids. CDR1 and CDR2 (germline): SGHRS, YFSETQ. CDR3: CASSSHVGTEAFF. The CDR3 DNA reads TGCGCCAGCAGCTCTCACGTGGGCACTGAAGCTTTCTTT.

The chain carries TRBV4-1 and TRBJ2-7, with 7 bases that match TRBD2. CDR3 size: 17 residues. The V gene end was trimmed by 0 bases and the J gene end by 0 bases; junction bases not matched to a gene: 8. Germline loops: CDR1 MGHRA, CDR2 YSYEKL. The CDR3 nucleotides read TGCGCCAGCAGCCAAGAAAGGGACTACTCAGGCTCCTACGAGCAGTACTTC. Protein: CASSQERDYSGSYEQYF.

V and J are TRBV4-2 and TRBJ2-5; the match to TRBD1 covers 8 bases. The CDR3 runs to 15 residues. The ends lost 0 bases at V and 5 bases at J; junction bases unmatched: 5. Germline lookup yields CDR1 LGHNA and CDR2 YNFKEQ. CDR3 DNA: TGTGCCAGCAGCCAAGACTCGCAGGGGGCTGAGACCCAGTACTTC. Translation: CASSQDSQGAETQYF.

This clone was counted once. This rearrangement joins TRBV20-1 to TRBJ2-1; D possibly corresponds to TRBD2 (6 bases). The CDR3 is 11 amino acids. V was cut by 3 bases and J by 15 bases, with 15 bases left in between. Looked up from germline, CDR1 is DFQATT and CDR2 is SNEGSKA (reference sequence). As DNA, the CDR3 is TGCAGTGCTAGTGGGGGGAGGTTGACGTTCTTC. As protein: CSASGGRLTFF.

V is TRBV27 and J is TRBJ2-6, with 11 bases identical to TRBD1. V was clipped by 6 bases and J by 0 bases; unmatched bases: 7. The length of the CDR3 is 18 residues. CDR1 is MNHEY and CDR2 is SMNVEV in the germline V gene (reference sequence). CDR3: CASSPQGTGGSGANVLTF. The CDR3 DNA is TGTGCCAGCAGCCCCCAGGGGACAGGGGGCTCTGGGGCCAACGTCCTGACTTTC.

The chain carries TRBV2 and TRBJ2-3, with 9 bases aligning to TRBD1. Trimming took 6 bases from V and 0 from J; bases not matched to a gene: 4. CDR1 is SNHLY and CDR2 is FYNNEI in the germline V gene. This CDR3 region has 15 residues. The CDR3 sequence: CASSGQGRSTDTQYF. Here the CDR3 DNA reads TGTGCCAGCAGCGGACAGGGGAGGAGCACAGATACGCAGTATTTT.

The chain carries TRBV19 and TRBJ2-4; perhaps TRBD2 as D (6 bases). The CDR3 extends over 14 amino acids. Germline V gives CDR1 LNHDA, CDR2 SQIVND (reference sequence). The V gene lost 5 bases and the J gene lost 4 bases, with 12 bases spanning the gap. The CDR3 sequence is CASSSPGDKNIQYF. The CDR3 DNA is TGTGCCAGTAGTTCGCCGGGGGATAAAAACATTCAGTACTTC.

This clone has just a few counts. This chain connects TRBV7-9 to TRBJ1-1; TRBD1 is a possible D gene (5 bases). Trimming shortened V by 1 base and J by 6 bases, and 9 bases separated the two germline ends. CDR3 size: 13 residues. CDR1 and CDR2 from the germline V gene are SEHNR and FQNEAQ (reference sequence). DNA of the CDR3: TGTGCCAGCAGCTTAGAACAGGATTCTGAAGCTTTCTTT. It is translated as CASSLEQDSEAFF.

By share, this clone counts as medium-sized. J is TRBJ1-3 and V is TRBV18; perhaps TRBD1 as D (5 bases). Germline loops: CDR1 KGHSH, CDR2 LQKENI. Trimming took off 1 base at V and 2 bases at J, with 18 bases between the two ends. This CDR3 comprises 18 residues. Written as DNA, the CDR3 is TGTGCCAGCTCACCACTACCAGGGACGGAATTGCCTGGAAACACCATATATTTT. Protein product: CASSPLPGTELPGNTIYF.

The rearrangement uses TRBV29-1 and TRBJ2-5; 9 nucleotides align to TRBD2. From germline, CDR1 is SQVTM and CDR2 ANQGSEA. This CDR3 is 13 amino acids long. V dropped 4 bases and J dropped 5; count of bases not matched to a gene: 5. CDR3 sequence: CSVGGGARETQYF. The CDR3 DNA sequence: TGCAGCGTTGGCGGGGGGGCCAGGGAGACCCAGTACTTC. The whole variable domain, filled in from reference TRBV29-1 and TRBJ2-5, reads SAVISQKPSRDICQRGTSLTIQCQVDSQVTMMFWYRQQPGQSLTLIATANQGSEATYESGFVIDKFPISRPNLTFSTLTVSNMSPEDSSIYLCSVGGGARETQYFGPGTRLLVL.

The V and J genes are TRBV5-1 and TRBJ1-2; possibly TRBD1 for D (5 bases). Germline V gene sequence: CDR1 SGHRS, CDR2 YFSETQ. Trimming took 3 bases from V and 8 from J, leaving 14 bases between them. The length of the CDR3 is 13 residues. The CDR3 DNA follows: TGCGCCAGCAGCTACGACAGTCCCCGAGGCTACACCTTC. Translating it yields CASSYDSPRGYTF.

The CDR3 region is CASSPEPGHMTYEQYF. The CDR3 DNA sequence: TGTGCCAGCAGCCCCGAACCGGGACACATGACCTACGAGCAGTACTTC. This chain joins TRBV9 and TRBJ2-7; TRBD1 is a possible D gene (6 bases). V gave up 4 bases and J gave up 2 bases, with 19 bases separating them. CDR1 and CDR2 from the germline V gene are SGDLS and YYNGEE. There are 16 residues in the CDR3.

The genes are TRBV7-9 and TRBJ1-6; a weak D match, TRBD1 (5 bases). Germline CDR1 is SEHNR and CDR2 is FQNEAQ (reference sequence). This CDR3 has 16 amino acids. Trimming removed 1 base at V and 9 bases at J, with 16 bases between. The CDR3: CASSLGSSRAGSPLHF. In nucleotides, the CDR3 is TGTGCCAGCAGCTTAGGATCATCCAGGGCAGGTTCACCCCTCCACTTT.